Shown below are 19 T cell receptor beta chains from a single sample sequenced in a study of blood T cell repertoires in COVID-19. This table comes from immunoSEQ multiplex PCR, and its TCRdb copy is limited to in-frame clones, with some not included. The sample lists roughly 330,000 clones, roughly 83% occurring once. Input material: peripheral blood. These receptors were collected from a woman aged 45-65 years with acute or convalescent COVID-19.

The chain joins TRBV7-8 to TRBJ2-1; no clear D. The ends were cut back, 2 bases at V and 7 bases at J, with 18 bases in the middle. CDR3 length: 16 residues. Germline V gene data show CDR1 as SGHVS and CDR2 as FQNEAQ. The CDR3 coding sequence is TGTGCCAGCAGCTTAATCAGGCGAAGACCTATTAATGAGCAGTTCTTC. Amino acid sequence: CASSLIRRRPINEQFF.

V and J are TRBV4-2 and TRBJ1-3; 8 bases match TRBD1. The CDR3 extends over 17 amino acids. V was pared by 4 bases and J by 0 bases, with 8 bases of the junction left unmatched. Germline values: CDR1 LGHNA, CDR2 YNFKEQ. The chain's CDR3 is CASSLLHRGTSGNTIYF. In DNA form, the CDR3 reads TGTGCCAGCAGCCTATTACACAGGGGGACCTCTGGAAACACCATATATTTT.

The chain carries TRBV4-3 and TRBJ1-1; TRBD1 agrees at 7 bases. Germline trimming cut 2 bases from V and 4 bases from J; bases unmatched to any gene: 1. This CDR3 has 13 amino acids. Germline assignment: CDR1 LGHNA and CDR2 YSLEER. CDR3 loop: CASSQYRGTEAFF. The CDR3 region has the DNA TGCGCCAGCAGCCAATACAGGGGCACTGAAGCTTTCTTT.

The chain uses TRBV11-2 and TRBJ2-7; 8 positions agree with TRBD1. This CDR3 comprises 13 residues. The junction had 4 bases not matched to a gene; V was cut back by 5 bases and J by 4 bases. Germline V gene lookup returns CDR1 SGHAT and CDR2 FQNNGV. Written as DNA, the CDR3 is TGTGCCAGCAGCGCGGACAGGGTTTACGAGCAGTACTTC. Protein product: CASSADRVYEQYF.

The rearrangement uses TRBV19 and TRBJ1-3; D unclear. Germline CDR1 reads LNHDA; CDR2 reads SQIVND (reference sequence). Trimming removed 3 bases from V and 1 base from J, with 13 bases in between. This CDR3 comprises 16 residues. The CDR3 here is CASSITRRLSGNTIYF. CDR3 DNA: TGTGCCAGTAGTATCACCCGCCGACTATCTGGAAACACCATATATTTT. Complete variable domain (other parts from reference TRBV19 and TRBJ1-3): DGGITQSPKYLFRKEGQNVTLSCEQNLNHDAMYWYRQDPGQGLRLIYYSQIVNDFQKGDIAEGYSVSREKKESFPLTVTSAQKNPTAFYLCASSITRRLSGNTIYFGEGSWLTVV.

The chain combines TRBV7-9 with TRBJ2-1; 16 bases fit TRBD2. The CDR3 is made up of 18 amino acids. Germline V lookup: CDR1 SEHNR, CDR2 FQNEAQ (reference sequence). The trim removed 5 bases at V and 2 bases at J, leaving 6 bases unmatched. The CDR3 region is CASSRGLAGGRPYNEQFF. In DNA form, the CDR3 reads TGTGCCAGCAGCCGGGGACTAGCGGGAGGGCGTCCCTACAATGAGCAGTTCTTC.

The CDR3 DNA is TGCGCCAGCAGCCAAGATGTTGGGGGGTACGCGGAGACCCAGTACTTC. As protein: CASSQDVGGYAETQYF. V usage is TRBV4-3 and J usage is TRBJ2-5; the D gene is possibly TRBD2 (6 bases). V shed 0 bases and J shed 5 bases, with 16 bases lying between them. The CDR3 sequence is 16 residues long. The V gene's germline CDR1 is LGHNA and CDR2 YSLEER.

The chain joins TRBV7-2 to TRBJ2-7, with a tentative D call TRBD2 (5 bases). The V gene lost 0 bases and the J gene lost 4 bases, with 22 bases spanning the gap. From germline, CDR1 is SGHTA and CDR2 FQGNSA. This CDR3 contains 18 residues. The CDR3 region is CASSLAGVSPTAPYEQYF. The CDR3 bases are TGTGCCAGCAGCTTAGCGGGAGTAAGCCCTACGGCACCTTACGAGCAGTACTTC.

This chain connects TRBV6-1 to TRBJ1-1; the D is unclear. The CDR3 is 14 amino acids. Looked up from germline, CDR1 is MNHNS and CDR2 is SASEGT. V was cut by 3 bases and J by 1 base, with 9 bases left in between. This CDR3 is CASSDRRENTEAFF. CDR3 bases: TGTGCCAGCAGTGACCGACGGGAGAACACTGAAGCTTTCTTT.

CDR3 sequence reads: CASSVDQGSPEAFF. Written as DNA, the CDR3 is TGTGCCAGCAGCGTAGATCAGGGAAGCCCTGAAGCTTTCTTT. This chain links TRBV9 with TRBJ1-1; tentative D call: TRBD1 (5 bases). The V gene lost 0 bases and the J gene lost 6 bases, with 12 bases spanning the gap. The CDR3 is made up of 14 amino acids. Germline V lookup: CDR1 SGDLS, CDR2 YYNGEE.

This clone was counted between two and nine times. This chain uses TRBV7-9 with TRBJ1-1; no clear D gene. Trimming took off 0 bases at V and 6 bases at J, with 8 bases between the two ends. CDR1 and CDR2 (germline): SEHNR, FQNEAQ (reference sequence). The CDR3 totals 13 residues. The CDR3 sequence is CASSLAVRSEAFF. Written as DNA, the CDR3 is TGTGCCAGCAGCTTAGCGGTCAGGTCTGAAGCTTTCTTT.

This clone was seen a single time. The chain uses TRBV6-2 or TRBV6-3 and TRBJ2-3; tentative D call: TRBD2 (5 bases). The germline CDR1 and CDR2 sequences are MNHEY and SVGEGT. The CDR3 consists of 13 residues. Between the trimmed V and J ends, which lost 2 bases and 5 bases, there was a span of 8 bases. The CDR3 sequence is CASSYDGIDTQYF. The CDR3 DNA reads TGTGCCAGCAGTTACGACGGGATAGATACGCAGTATTTT.

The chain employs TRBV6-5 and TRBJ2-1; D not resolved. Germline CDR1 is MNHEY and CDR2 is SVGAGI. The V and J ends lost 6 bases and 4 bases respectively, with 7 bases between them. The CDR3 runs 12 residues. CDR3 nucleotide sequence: TGTGCCAGCAGCCTGTATTACAATGAGCAGTTCTTC. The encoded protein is CASSLYYNEQFF.

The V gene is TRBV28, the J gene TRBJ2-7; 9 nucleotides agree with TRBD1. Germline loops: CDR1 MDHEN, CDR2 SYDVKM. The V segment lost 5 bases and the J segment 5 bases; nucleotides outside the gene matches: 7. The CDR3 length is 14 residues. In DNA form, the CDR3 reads TGTGCCAGCAGTGCATACAGGGGGCTGGACGAGCAGTACTTC. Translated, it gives CASSAYRGLDEQYF.

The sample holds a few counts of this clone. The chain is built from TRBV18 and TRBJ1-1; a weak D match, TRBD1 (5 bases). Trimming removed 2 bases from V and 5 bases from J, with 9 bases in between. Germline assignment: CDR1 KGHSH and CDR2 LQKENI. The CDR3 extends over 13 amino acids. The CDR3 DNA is TGTGCCAGCTCACCAGGGGGGATGACTGAAGCTTTCTTT. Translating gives CASSPGGMTEAFF.

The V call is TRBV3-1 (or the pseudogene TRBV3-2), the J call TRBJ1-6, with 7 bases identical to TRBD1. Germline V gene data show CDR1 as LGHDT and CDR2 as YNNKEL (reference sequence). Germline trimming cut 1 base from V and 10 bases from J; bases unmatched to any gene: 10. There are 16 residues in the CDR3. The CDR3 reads CASSQVYETGRSPLHF. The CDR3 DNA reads TGTGCCAGCAGCCAAGTCTATGAGACAGGGCGCTCACCCCTCCACTTT.

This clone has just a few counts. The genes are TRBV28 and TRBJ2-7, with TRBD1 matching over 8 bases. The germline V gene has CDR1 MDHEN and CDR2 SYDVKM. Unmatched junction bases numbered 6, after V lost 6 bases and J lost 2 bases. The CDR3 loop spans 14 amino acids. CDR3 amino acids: CASREQDRAYEQYF. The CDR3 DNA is TGTGCCAGCAGGGAACAGGACAGGGCCTACGAGCAGTACTTC.

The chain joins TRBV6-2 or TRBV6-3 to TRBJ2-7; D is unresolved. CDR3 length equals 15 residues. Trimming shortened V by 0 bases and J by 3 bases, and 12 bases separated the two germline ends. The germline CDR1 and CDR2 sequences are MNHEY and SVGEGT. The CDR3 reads CASSYSTNTYYEQYF. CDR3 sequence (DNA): TGTGCCAGCAGTTACTCTACTAATACATACTACGAGCAGTACTTC.

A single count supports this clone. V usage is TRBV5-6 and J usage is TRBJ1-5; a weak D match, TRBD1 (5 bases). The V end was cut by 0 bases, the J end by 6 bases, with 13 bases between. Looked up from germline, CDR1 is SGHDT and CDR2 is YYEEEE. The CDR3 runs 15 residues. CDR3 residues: CASSLGQGRVQPQHF. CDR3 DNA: TGTGCCAGCAGCTTGGGCCAGGGAAGGGTTCAGCCCCAGCATTTT.